These T cell receptor beta chains were read from a single sample in a study of cytomegalovirus exposure and HLA in healthy donors. Only in-frame clones appear in the TCRdb table, and some are missing; sequencing was by immunoSEQ multiplex PCR. In the table there are around 200,000 clones, 70% to 85% of which are singletons. Sequencing was done on a sample of PBMCs. All receptors derive from a woman aged 40 to 49 in good health and CMV-seronegative. The CDR3 runs from the conserved cysteine through the conserved F or W. D genes are given only for firm matches. Clone size is given for some rows only: seen once, a few or many times, or a class if the clone is expanded.

v_call: TRBV4-2; j_call: TRBJ2-5; clone_size: many; d_call: .; cdr3_length: 14; cdr3_aa: CASSQGAGTGTQYF; cdr3_nt: TGTGCCAGCAGCCAAGGGGCGGGGACGGGGACCCAGTACTTC
v_call: TRBV19; j_call: TRBJ2-3; clone_size: .; d_call: .; cdr3_length: 15; cdr3_aa: CASSTLAVLTDTQYF; cdr3_nt: TGTGCCAGTAGTACATTAGCGGTGCTCACAGATACGCAGTATTTT
v_call: TRBV9; j_call: TRBJ1-3; clone_size: few; d_call: TRBD1; cdr3_length: 15; cdr3_aa: CASSTQTGGGNTIYF; cdr3_nt: TGTGCCAGCAGCACTCAAACAGGGGGCGGAAACACCATATATTTT
v_call: TRBV27; j_call: TRBJ2-3; clone_size: .; d_call: .; cdr3_length: 14; cdr3_aa: CASSLTKATDTQYF; cdr3_nt: TGTGCCAGCAGTTTGACTAAGGCGACAGATACGCAGTATTTT
v_call: TRBV6-5; j_call: TRBJ1-1; clone_size: .; d_call: .; cdr3_length: 14; cdr3_aa: CASSEETDRSVLVF; cdr3_nt: TGTGCCAGCAGTGAGGAGACAGACCGAAGTGTGTTGGTCTTT
v_call: TRBV4-1; j_call: TRBJ1-5; clone_size: .; d_call: .; cdr3_length: 14; cdr3_aa: CASSQARGWEPQHF; cdr3_nt: TGCGCCAGCAGCCAAGCGCGGGGGTGGGAGCCCCAGCATTTT
v_call: TRBV7-9; j_call: TRBJ2-3; clone_size: once; d_call: .; cdr3_length: 14; cdr3_aa: CASSSSVSTDTQYF; cdr3_nt: TGTGCCAGCAGCTCTAGCGTTAGCACAGATACGCAGTATTTT
v_call: TRBV30; j_call: TRBJ2-1; clone_size: .; d_call: .; cdr3_length: 13; cdr3_aa: CATRGAGRNEQFF; cdr3_nt: TGTGCCACGAGGGGTGCGGGGAGGAATGAGCAGTTCTTC
v_call: TRBV5-4; j_call: TRBJ2-5; clone_size: .; d_call: TRBD2; cdr3_length: 16; cdr3_aa: CASSFGQRGGEETQYF; cdr3_nt: TGTGCCAGCAGCTTTGGGCAGCGGGGGGGGGAAGAGACCCAGTACTTC
v_call: TRBV25-1; j_call: TRBJ1-6; clone_size: .; d_call: .; cdr3_length: 15; cdr3_aa: CASSRPGETNSPLHF; cdr3_nt: TGTGCCAGCAGTCGACCAGGGGAGACCAATTCACCCCTCCACTTT
v_call: TRBV11-2; j_call: TRBJ2-7; clone_size: .; d_call: .; cdr3_length: 12; cdr3_aa: CASSLQGLEQYF; cdr3_nt: TGTGCCAGCAGCTTACAGGGCCTCGAGCAGTACTTC
v_call: TRBV27; j_call: TRBJ2-5; clone_size: .; d_call: .; cdr3_length: 14; cdr3_aa: CASSWGTGQETQYF; cdr3_nt: TGTGCCAGCAGTTGGGGCACAGGGCAAGAGACCCAGTACTTC
v_call: TRBV27; j_call: TRBJ2-7; clone_size: .; d_call: TRBD1; cdr3_length: 18; cdr3_aa: CASSLSGRGRILSYEQYF; cdr3_nt: TGTGCCAGCAGTTTATCGGGCAGGGGGCGGATATTGTCCTACGAGCAGTACTTC
v_call: TRBV15; j_call: TRBJ2-3; clone_size: .; d_call: .; cdr3_length: 14; cdr3_aa: CATSKGHSTDTQYF; cdr3_nt: TGTGCCACCAGCAAGGGACATAGCACAGATACGCAGTATTTT
v_call: TRBV2; j_call: TRBJ2-1; clone_size: .; d_call: TRBD2; cdr3_length: 15; cdr3_aa: CASNGPGGSYNEQFF; cdr3_nt: TGTGCCAGCAATGGACCGGGGGGCTCCTACAATGAGCAGTTCTTC
v_call: TRBV18; j_call: TRBJ1-5; clone_size: .; d_call: .; cdr3_length: 15; cdr3_aa: CASSLQKALNQPQHF; cdr3_nt: TGTGCCAGCTCACTGCAAAAAGCCCTTAATCAGCCCCAGCATTTT
v_call: TRBV2; j_call: TRBJ2-6; clone_size: few; d_call: TRBD1; cdr3_length: 16; cdr3_aa: CAKSGTGGGGANVLTF; cdr3_nt: TGTGCCAAATCCGGGACAGGGGGAGGTGGGGCCAACGTCCTGACTTTC
v_call: TRBV7-9; j_call: TRBJ2-5; clone_size: .; d_call: TRBD1; cdr3_length: 15; cdr3_aa: CASSLTDRYTETQYF; cdr3_nt: TGTGCCAGCAGCTTAACGGACAGGTACACAGAGACCCAGTACTTC
v_call: TRBV19; j_call: TRBJ2-1; clone_size: .; d_call: TRBD2; cdr3_length: 15; cdr3_aa: CASTLSTSGYNEQFF; cdr3_nt: TGTGCCAGTACCCTATCGACTAGCGGGTACAATGAGCAGTTCTTC
v_call: TRBV25-1; j_call: TRBJ1-5; clone_size: .; d_call: TRBD1; cdr3_length: 16; cdr3_aa: CASSEMGTGGNQPQHF; cdr3_nt: TGTGCCAGCAGTGAGATGGGGACAGGGGGCAATCAGCCCCAGCATTTT
v_call: TRBV12-5; j_call: TRBJ1-2; clone_size: .; d_call: TRBD1; cdr3_length: 17; cdr3_aa: CASGLASGTGAFYGYTF; cdr3_nt: TGTGCTAGTGGTTTGGCCTCCGGGACAGGGGCTTTCTATGGCTACACCTTC
v_call: TRBV28; j_call: TRBJ1-4; clone_size: few; d_call: TRBD1; cdr3_length: 15; cdr3_aa: CASRPQGTTNEKLFF; cdr3_nt: TGTGCCAGCAGGCCACAGGGGACAACTAATGAAAAACTGTTTTTT